This TCR beta chain originates from a study of cytomegalovirus exposure and HLA in healthy donors. V shed 0 bases and J shed 0 bases, with 11 bases lying between them. This CDR3 spans 16 amino acids. Germline CDR1 is MGHRA and CDR2 is YSYEKL. Libraries were prepared by immunoSEQ multiplex PCR; TCRdb keeps only in-frame clonotypes and omits some of them. The profile covers 250,000 to 400,000 clones, with around 90% appearing a single time and more than 0.95% taken by the ten largest. The chain uses TRBV4-1 and TRBJ2-5; D ambiguous. This TCR was recovered from a man aged 25 to 40 in good health and CMV-seronegative. Sequencing was performed on PBMCs. CDR3 nucleotides: TGCGCCAGCAGCCAAGAGGGCCTACGGTACCAAGAGACCCAGTACTTC. The encoded protein is CASSQEGLRYQETQYF.